Listed below are T cell receptor beta chains from one sample, sequenced in a study of cytomegalovirus exposure and HLA in healthy donors. Generated by immunoSEQ multiplex PCR, the TCRdb table keeps only in-frame clones and is missing some. The table lists about 130,000 clones, 75% to 90% of them singletons. The sequenced material came from PBMCs. These TCRs come from a male donor in good health and CMV-seronegative. Each CDR3 is given with its conserved first and last residue. A D gene is named only where the DNA matches it firmly. Clone size, where shown, is once, few, many, or a class for clones that have expanded.

v_call	d_call	clone_size	j_call	cdr3_nt	cdr3_aa
TRBV7-9	TRBD2	NA	TRBJ2-7	TGTTCCAGCAGCCCTCCAAACGCTGTCGGGGGGGCTGGAGAGCAGTACTTC	CSSSPPNAVGGAGEQYF
TRBV9	TRBD1	NA	TRBJ2-6	TGTGCCAGCAGCGACGACAGGGTAGTAGCTGGGGCCAACGTCCTGACTTTC	CASSDDRVVAGANVLTF
TRBV29-1	TRBD1	NA	TRBJ1-2	TGCAGCGTTGGAGGGGGCACCCATGGCTACACCTTC	CSVGGGTHGYTF
TRBV6-6	NA	NA	TRBJ1-5	TGTGCCAGCAGTTACTCGGGAGTAGGACAGCCCCAGCATTTT	CASSYSGVGQPQHF
TRBV7-3	NA	NA	TRBJ2-6	TGTGCCAGCAGCCCCACTAGTTCTGGGGCCAACGTCCTGACTTTC	CASSPTSSGANVLTF
TRBV7-6	TRBD2	once	TRBJ2-7	TGTGCCAGCAGCGGTAGCGGGAGGTCTGACGAGCAGTACTTC	CASSGSGRSDEQYF
TRBV5-6	TRBD1	few	TRBJ1-6	TGTGCCAGCAGCTTGGACAGGGGGGATTCACCCCTCCACTTT	CASSLDRGDSPLHF
TRBV11-2	NA	NA	TRBJ1-1	TGTGCCAGCTCGGACACCCTGAACACTGAAGCTTTCTTT	CASSDTLNTEAFF
TRBV14	NA	NA	TRBJ1-6	TGTGCCAGCAGCCAAGGGTCCTTTAGCTCCTATAATTCACCCCTCCACTTT	CASSQGSFSSYNSPLHF
TRBV28	TRBD1	NA	TRBJ1-2	TGTGCCAGCAGTCCGGGACAGGGGAAGAAAGGCTACACCTTC	CASSPGQGKKGYTF
TRBV11-1	NA	NA	TRBJ2-7	TGTGCCAGCAGCTTAGGTAGAGGAAGGAGCTCCTACGAGCAGTACTTC	CASSLGRGRSSYEQYF
TRBV7-2	TRBD1	NA	TRBJ1-2	TGTGCCAGCAGCGTCCCGGGACAGGGGAATGGCTACACCTTC	CASSVPGQGNGYTF
TRBV23-1	TRBD1	NA	TRBJ1-5	TGCGCCAGCGGACAGGGTCCTTATAGCAATCAGCCCCAGCATTTT	CASGQGPYSNQPQHF
TRBV2	NA	NA	TRBJ2-1	TGTGCCAGCAGTGAAGCCGAGGATGGTGAGCAGTTCTTC	CASSEAEDGEQFF
TRBV5-4	NA	NA	TRBJ2-3	TGTGCCAGCAGCCGACGGGGGAGCACAGATACGCAGTATTTT	CASSRRGSTDTQYF
TRBV11-3	NA	NA	TRBJ2-2	TGTGCCAGCAGCTTCTCATCAGGGTGGGACACCGGGGAGCTGTTTTTT	CASSFSSGWDTGELFF
TRBV5-1	NA	NA	TRBJ1-1	TGCGCCAGCAGCTTGACGAGGGTTCTGAACACTGAAGCTTTCTTT	CASSLTRVLNTEAFF
TRBV5-6	TRBD1	NA	TRBJ2-7	TGTGCCAGCAGCTTGGGACAGGGCGACGAGCAGTACTTC	CASSLGQGDEQYF
TRBV30	TRBD2	NA	TRBJ2-2	TGTGCCTGGATAGTAGCGGGAGGAGCGGAAACCGGGGAGCTGTTTTTT	CAWIVAGGAETGELFF
TRBV25-1	TRBD1	NA	TRBJ1-2	TGTGCCAGCAGTGAATGGGGCAGGGGGTGGGATGGCTACACCTTC	CASSEWGRGWDGYTF
TRBV4-1	NA	NA	TRBJ2-3	TGCGCCAGCAGCCAAGACAGGATCGCAGATACGCAGTATTTT	CASSQDRIADTQYF
TRBV15	NA	NA	TRBJ1-1	TGTGCCACCGCAGTCGGGGGGAGTTTGAACACTGAAGCTTTCTTT	CATAVGGSLNTEAFF
TRBV5-1	TRBD2	NA	TRBJ2-2	TGCGCCAGCAGCTTGGTTGCGGGAGGCGGGGAGCTGTTTTTT	CASSLVAGGGELFF
TRBV5-1	TRBD2	NA	TRBJ2-7	TGCGCCAGCAGCCCGGGACTAGCGGACTCCTACGAGCAGTACTTC	CASSPGLADSYEQYF
TRBV10-3	NA	NA	TRBJ1-2	TGTGCCATCAGTGAGTCGGACACCTATGGCTACACCTTC	CAISESDTYGYTF
TRBV7-8	NA	NA	TRBJ2-2	TGTGCCAGCAGCTTGTATGGAGGTCCGGGCACCGGGGAGCTGTTTTTT	CASSLYGGPGTGELFF
TRBV2	TRBD1	NA	TRBJ2-1	TGTGCCAGCAGTGGGCCCGGGACAGGAGGTGGGAATGAGCAGTTCTTC	CASSGPGTGGGNEQFF
TRBV5-4	TRBD1	NA	TRBJ2-7	TGTGCCAGCAACCTTCAGGGGGCGCAGGTTAACGAGCAGTACTTC	CASNLQGAQVNEQYF
TRBV5-1	TRBD2	NA	TRBJ2-2	TGCGCCAGCAGCGTCCTAGCGGGGGTTACAGGCACCGGGGAGCTGTTTTTT	CASSVLAGVTGTGELFF
TRBV28	NA	once	TRBJ1-1	TGTGCCAGCAGTTTCACAGGGAAAGAAGCTTTCTTT	CASSFTGKEAFF
TRBV6-6	NA	NA	TRBJ1-3	TGTGCCAGCAGGGAGGACCTATCGAATTTTGGAAACACCATATATTTT	CASREDLSNFGNTIYF
TRBV15	NA	NA	TRBJ2-2	TGTGCCACCAGCAGCGTCGGACAGCTCTTAGGGTACACCGGGGAGCTGTTTTTT	CATSSVGQLLGYTGELFF
TRBV10-1	TRBD1	NA	TRBJ2-2	TGCGCCAGCAGTGATCACAGACAGGGGTCGACCGGGGAGCTGTTTTTT	CASSDHRQGSTGELFF
TRBV7-8	NA	few	TRBJ1-2	TGTGCCAGCAGCTTAGGGACGGGGTATGGCTACACCTTC	CASSLGTGYGYTF
TRBV19	TRBD2	NA	TRBJ2-3	TGTGCCAGTAGCGGACCGGGACTAGCGGGGCGGAGCACAGATACGCAGTATTTT	CASSGPGLAGRSTDTQYF
TRBV6-5	TRBD1	NA	TRBJ1-2	TGTGCCAGCAGTCCTACGGACAGGCCCTACACCTTC	CASSPTDRPYTF
TRBV25-1	TRBD1	NA	TRBJ1-2	TGTGCCAGCAGTGGACAGGGGGGCCGGGGCTACACCTTC	CASSGQGGRGYTF
TRBV9	NA	few	TRBJ1-2	TGTGCCAGCCTACGGAGGGGGGGAGGCTACACCTTC	CASLRRGGGYTF
TRBV9	TRBD2	NA	TRBJ2-3	TGTGCCAGCAGCACGAACGTACTAGCGGGGGCCGGTACGCAGTATTTT	CASSTNVLAGAGTQYF
TRBV6-5	NA	NA	TRBJ2-3	TGTGCCAGCAGTTACTCCCCGGGACAAAACACAGATACGCAGTATTTT	CASSYSPGQNTDTQYF
TRBV28	NA	NA	TRBJ1-1	TGTGCCAGCAGTTTATGGCGGGGTAACACTGAAGCTTTCTTT	CASSLWRGNTEAFF
TRBV2	NA	NA	TRBJ2-7	TGTGCCAGCAGTGTAGTGACCTACGAGCAGTACTTC	CASSVVTYEQYF
TRBV12-2	NA	few	TRBJ2-7	TGTGCAAGTCGCTCAACTCTACAGGGTTACTCCTACGAGCAGTACTTC	CASRSTLQGYSYEQYF
TRBV2	NA	NA	TRBJ1-2	TGTGCCAGCAGTGAGTTGCCGGGAGGCTACACCTTC	CASSELPGGYTF
TRBV10-3	NA	NA	TRBJ1-1	TGTGCCACGAAACAGGGATCGACTGAAGCTTTCTTT	CATKQGSTEAFF
TRBV9	NA	NA	TRBJ1-2	TGTGCCAGCAGCGCCCGACTGCTTAACTATGGCTACACCTTC	CASSARLLNYGYTF
TRBV29-1	NA	NA	TRBJ1-3	TGCAGCGTTGAAGGGGCCGGTGGCAGGGGCTACTCTGGAAACACCATATATTTT	CSVEGAGGRGYSGNTIYF
TRBV27	NA	NA	TRBJ1-1	TGTGCCAGCAGTTTACGGGGGGGGACGAAGAACACTGAAGCTTTCTTT	CASSLRGGTKNTEAFF
TRBV27	NA	once	TRBJ2-1	TGTGCCAGCAGTTCGATACTTCACAGCTCCTACAATGAGCAGTTCTTC	CASSSILHSSYNEQFF
TRBV19	NA	NA	TRBJ2-5	TGTGCCAGTCGGGGGGAGACCCAGTACTTC	CASRGETQYF
TRBV10-2	TRBD2	once	TRBJ2-1	TGCGCCAGCAGGGGGGGGAGCGGGAGGACTTACAATGAGCAGTTCTTC	CASRGGSGRTYNEQFF
TRBV6-5	NA	few	TRBJ1-6	TGTGCCACAGCGCCAATCCAGGGCAGCAATTCACCCCTCCACTTT	CATAPIQGSNSPLHF